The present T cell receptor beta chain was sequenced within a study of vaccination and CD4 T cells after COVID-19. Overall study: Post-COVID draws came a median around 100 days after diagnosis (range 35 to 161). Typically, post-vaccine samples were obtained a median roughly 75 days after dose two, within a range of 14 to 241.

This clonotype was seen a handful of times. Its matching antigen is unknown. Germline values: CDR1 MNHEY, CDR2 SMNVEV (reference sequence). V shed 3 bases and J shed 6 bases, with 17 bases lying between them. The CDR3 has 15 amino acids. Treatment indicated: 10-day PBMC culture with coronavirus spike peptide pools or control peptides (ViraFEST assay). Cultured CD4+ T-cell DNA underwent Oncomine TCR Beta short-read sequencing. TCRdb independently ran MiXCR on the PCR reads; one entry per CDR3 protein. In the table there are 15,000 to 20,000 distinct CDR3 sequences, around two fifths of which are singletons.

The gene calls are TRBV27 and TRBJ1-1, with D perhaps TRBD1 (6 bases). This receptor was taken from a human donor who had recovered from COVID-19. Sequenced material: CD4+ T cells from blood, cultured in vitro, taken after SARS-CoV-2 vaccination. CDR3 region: CASSLRPQGIAEAFF. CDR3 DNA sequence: TGTGCCAGCAGTTTGAGGCCCCAGGGGATCGCTGAAGCTTTCTTT.